This passage covers 2 T cell receptor beta chains from one sample sequenced in a study of T cells in Graves' hyperthyroidism and ophthalmopathy. There were TCR beta CDR3 regions amplified from RNA transcripts. Primed by the HTBI set, a first-round RT-PCR was run on the TCR CDR3. TCRdb reprocessed the multiplex PCR reads via MiXCR and lists one record per CDR3 protein. The data hold approximately 600,000 distinct CDR3 sequences, with approximately 14% observed a single time. Sequencing used blood. All receptors derive from a woman aged 18-29 years with Graves' ophthalmopathy.

As regards this clonotype: It may be a read error: a sequence one base away is much more abundant. In DNA, the CDR3 is TGCAGTGGCCCGACTAGCGGGAGTAATGAGCAGTACTTC. Translating it yields CSGPTSGSNEQYF. V is TRBV20-1 and J is TRBJ2-1, with 12 bases lining up with TRBD2. The J call may be mistaken, given a closer DNA end match to TRBJ2-7. Germline assignment: CDR1 DFQATT and CDR2 SNEGSKA (reference sequence). The CDR3 consists of 13 residues.

V usage is TRBV5-1 and J usage is TRBJ2-3; a possible D gene is TRBD1 (6 bases). Germline V gene data show CDR1 as SGHRS and CDR2 as YFSETQ. The CDR3 spans 16 residues. The V gene lost 7 bases and the J gene lost 0 bases, with 18 bases spanning the gap. This CDR3 reads CASSKGGATSTDTQYF. The CDR3 DNA follows: TGCGCCAGCTCAAAAGGGGGAGCCACTAGCACAGATACGCAGTATTTT.